Included here is one T cell receptor beta chain sequence, with context. Its antigen remains unknown. The CDR3 is 14 amino acids. Germline V gives CDR1 LNHNV, CDR2 YYDKDF (reference sequence). The ends were cut back, 5 bases at V and 5 bases at J, with 15 bases in the middle. In the original analysis: Because ImmunoSEQ provided only junction sequences with no quality scores, the filtering differed. Method: immunoSEQ multiplex PCR; TCRdb's copy keeps in-frame clones and lacks some. Clone size and the V and J calls come from that table; the DNA yielded D and trimming. The sample has about 2.1 million clones, 80% to 95% seen once; the top ten hold around 1.8%. As defined, naive CD8 cells were CD45RO-negative and positively selected for CCR7, with terminally differentiated effector memory CD45RA+ cells excluded. This record belongs to a study of shared clonotypes between healthy human individuals. Whole-study results and caveats: Larger estimated richness was generally seen in naive subsets than in memory subsets.

Source material: naive CD8+ T cells from PBMCs. This receptor was identified in a man aged 18 to 29 in good health. Some clones in this sample may be carry-over from other donors' samples. This sequence joins TRBV15 and TRBJ2-5, with D perhaps matching TRBD1 (7 bases). DNA for the CDR3: TGTGCCACCAGCCCTGACAGGGACTGGGAGACCCAGTACTTC. Residues: CATSPDRDWETQYF.